This is a list of T cell receptor beta chains from one sample in a study of cytomegalovirus exposure and HLA in healthy donors. Measured with immunoSEQ multiplex PCR; TCRdb has only the in-frame clones, and not every one. The sample data list 150,000 or so clones. Specimen: PBMCs. All receptors come from a man between 18 and 29 years old in good health and CMV-seronegative. The CDR3 runs from the conserved cysteine through the conserved F or W. Fields, in order: J gene, D gene, V gene, CDR3 protein, CDR3 DNA. The D gene is left open where the match is weak.

J gene: TRBJ2-7
D gene: -
V gene: TRBV13
CDR3 protein: CASSLVQGNYEQYF
CDR3 DNA: TGTGCCAGCAGCTTAGTCCAGGGGAACTACGAGCAGTACTTC

J gene: TRBJ2-1
D gene: TRBD2
V gene: TRBV7-6
CDR3 protein: CASRPLADANNEQFF
CDR3 DNA: TGTGCCAGCAGGCCACTAGCGGATGCTAACAATGAGCAGTTCTTC

J gene: TRBJ1-1
D gene: -
V gene: TRBV6-5
CDR3 protein: CASSYSSSGGGTEAFF
CDR3 DNA: TGTGCCAGCAGTTACTCGAGTTCCGGGGGGGGCACTGAAGCTTTCTTT

J gene: TRBJ2-2
D gene: -
V gene: TRBV11-3
CDR3 protein: CASSLDVVGELFF
CDR3 DNA: TGTGCCAGCAGCTTAGATGTAGTCGGGGAGCTGTTTTTT

J gene: TRBJ2-7
D gene: -
V gene: TRBV7-9
CDR3 protein: CASSFKDGGAGNYEQYF
CDR3 DNA: TGTGCCAGCAGCTTCAAGGACGGAGGAGCGGGCAATTACGAGCAGTACTTC

J gene: TRBJ2-7
D gene: TRBD1
V gene: TRBV5-1
CDR3 protein: CASSTATGGIAHEQYF
CDR3 DNA: TGCGCCAGCAGCACAGCGACAGGGGGTATTGCCCACGAGCAGTACTTC

J gene: TRBJ1-5
D gene: TRBD1
V gene: TRBV28
CDR3 protein: CASSPPLGTGLLQPQHF
CDR3 DNA: TGTGCCAGCAGTCCGCCTCTGGGGACAGGGCTCCTCCAGCCCCAGCATTTT

J gene: TRBJ2-7
D gene: TRBD1
V gene: TRBV10-3
CDR3 protein: CAIRPDRSTYEQYF
CDR3 DNA: TGTGCCATCAGACCGGACAGGTCAACCTACGAGCAGTACTTC

J gene: TRBJ2-2
D gene: -
V gene: TRBV7-6
CDR3 protein: CASSHTGTPTTGELFF
CDR3 DNA: TGTGCCAGCAGCCATACCGGGACTCCGACCACCGGGGAGCTGTTTTTT

J gene: TRBJ2-3
D gene: TRBD2
V gene: TRBV9
CDR3 protein: CASSSGLAENTQYF
CDR3 DNA: TGTGCCAGCAGTTCTGGACTAGCGGAAAATACGCAGTATTTT

J gene: TRBJ1-4
D gene: -
V gene: TRBV4-2
CDR3 protein: CASSQERHPGEKLFF
CDR3 DNA: TGTGCCAGCAGCCAAGAGAGACATCCAGGTGAAAAACTGTTTTTT

J gene: TRBJ1-4
D gene: -
V gene: TRBV4-2
CDR3 protein: CASSQDGQGSTNEKLFF
CDR3 DNA: TGTGCCAGCAGCCAAGATGGGCAGGGCTCAACTAATGAAAAACTGTTTTTT

J gene: TRBJ1-6
D gene: TRBD1
V gene: TRBV10-3
CDR3 protein: CAIRRGSGQNNSPLHF
CDR3 DNA: TGTGCCATCCGCAGGGGGAGCGGACAGAATAATTCACCCCTCCACTTT

J gene: TRBJ2-3
D gene: TRBD2
V gene: TRBV11-2
CDR3 protein: CASSLDGGGAGTDTQYF
CDR3 DNA: TGTGCCAGCAGCTTAGATGGCGGGGGGGCCGGCACAGATACGCAGTATTTT

J gene: TRBJ2-6
D gene: TRBD1
V gene: TRBV5-4
CDR3 protein: CASSGPGQGSYGANVLTF
CDR3 DNA: TGTGCCAGCAGCGGGCCGGGACAGGGATCTTACGGGGCCAACGTCCTGACTTTC

J gene: TRBJ2-7
D gene: TRBD1
V gene: TRBV25-1
CDR3 protein: CASSLSPGQASYEQYF
CDR3 DNA: TGTGCCAGCAGTCTGAGTCCGGGACAGGCCTCCTACGAGCAGTACTTC

J gene: TRBJ1-5
D gene: -
V gene: TRBV7-2
CDR3 protein: CASSYLTGSNQPQHF
CDR3 DNA: TGTGCCAGCAGCTATTTAACAGGGAGCAATCAGCCCCAGCATTTT

J gene: TRBJ2-1
D gene: -
V gene: TRBV5-4
CDR3 protein: CASSLEDFSYNEQFF
CDR3 DNA: TGTGCCAGCAGCTTGGAGGACTTCTCCTACAATGAGCAGTTCTTC